The 21 T cell receptor beta chains below all came from one sample that was sequenced in a study of STAT5B mutations in CD4+ large granular lymphocyte leukemia. The protocol was immunoSEQ multiplex PCR, while the TCRdb copy is restricted to in-frame clones and leaves out a portion. The sample has fewer than 50,000 clones, about 86% seen once. The sequenced material came from CD4+ T cells from blood buffy coats. These receptors were obtained from a human donor in good health.

The chain links TRBV2 to TRBJ1-1; D gene unclear. From germline, CDR1 is SNHLY and CDR2 FYNNEI. The CDR3 extends over 11 amino acids. Trimming removed 5 bases from V and 3 bases from J, with 4 bases in between. CDR3 DNA: TGTGCCAGCAGTTTTCACACTGAAGCTTTCTTT. Translating gives CASSFHTEAFF. The complete variable domain, with remaining parts taken from reference TRBV2 and TRBJ1-1, reads EPEVTQTPSHQVTQMGQEVILRCVPISNHLYFYWYRQILGQKVEFLVSFYNNEISEKSEIFDDQFSVERPDGSNFTLKIRSTKLEDSAMYFCASSFHTEAFFGQGTRLTVV.

This clone appeared once. The J gene is TRBJ2-1, the V gene TRBV10-3, with a weak D call TRBD2 (6 bases). Germline CDR1 is ENHRY and CDR2 is SYGVKD. Trimming removed 7 bases from V and 4 bases from J, with 11 bases in between. The CDR3 is 13 residues long. The CDR3 sequence: CAITGGPYNEQFF. The CDR3 nucleotides are TGTGCCATCACAGGAGGGCCTTACAATGAGCAGTTCTTC.

This clone turned up a few times. V and J are TRBV7-3 and TRBJ2-2, with D hard to call. V lost 3 bases to trimming and J lost 0 bases, with 11 bases between them. The CDR3 sequence is 16 residues long. The V gene's germline CDR1 is SGHTA and CDR2 FQGTGA. The CDR3 DNA follows: TGTGCCAGCAGCTTCGCTGGGGTGGCGAACACCGGGGAGCTGTTTTTT. The encoded protein is CASSFAGVANTGELFF.

The CDR3 spells CASSDVGTGPGEQYF. CDR3 nucleotides: TGCGCCAGCAGTGACGTCGGGACAGGGCCGGGCGAGCAGTACTTC. The J gene is TRBJ2-7, the V gene TRBV10-1; 9 bases are a match to TRBD1. The CDR3 loop spans 15 amino acids. V shed 3 bases and J 6 bases; nucleotides not matched to a gene: 9. Per the germline V gene, CDR1 is WNHNN and CDR2 is SYGVQD (reference sequence).

The chain recombines TRBV5-1 with TRBJ1-5; the D gene is possibly TRBD1 (6 bases). The CDR3 sequence is 15 residues long. From germline, CDR1 is SGHRS and CDR2 YFSETQ. Trimming pared 1 base from V and 3 bases from J, leaving 11 bases between. As DNA, the CDR3 is TGCGCCAGCAGCTTGTCGGGGGCCCCCAATCAGCCCCAGCATTTT. This codes for CASSLSGAPNQPQHF.

The chain combines TRBV10-1 with TRBJ2-1; TRBD2 agrees at 7 bases. This CDR3 is built from 14 residues. The germline CDR1 and CDR2 sequences are WNHNN and SYGVQD (reference sequence). With V trimmed by 4 bases and J by 3 bases, 3 bases remained unmatched. CDR3 amino acids: CASSGSGNYNEQFF. The CDR3 nucleotides read TGCGCCAGCAGTGGAAGCGGGAACTACAATGAGCAGTTCTTC.

This clone was seen only a few times. The chain is built from TRBV5-1 and TRBJ2-7, with D unresolved. V shed 2 bases and J shed 5 bases, with 8 bases lying between them. The germline V gene has CDR1 SGHRS and CDR2 YFSETQ. The CDR3 spans 12 residues. Here the CDR3 DNA reads TGCGCCAGCAGCTTACAGATCAACGAGCAGTACTTC. Translated: CASSLQINEQYF.

This rearrangement joins TRBV2 to TRBJ2-3, with a possible D match to TRBD1 (7 bases). This CDR3 is 14 amino acids long. Trimming took 3 bases from V and 8 from J, leaving 15 bases between them. The germline gives CDR1 SNHLY, CDR2 FYNNEI. The CDR3 is CASSDRGVDGTQYF. The CDR3 region has the DNA TGTGCCAGCAGTGACAGGGGGGTAGACGGTACGCAGTATTTT.

This sequence joins TRBV11-2 and TRBJ1-6, with 7 positions matching TRBD1. With 4 bases clipped from V and 4 bases from J, the junction kept 4 bases outside the gene matches. Germline CDR1 and CDR2: SGHAT and FQNNGV. The CDR3 length is 15 residues. The CDR3: CASSSRQGYNSPLHF. The DNA of the CDR3 is TGTGCCAGCAGCTCTAGACAGGGTTATAATTCACCCCTCCACTTT.

A single count supports this clone. The chain carries TRBV27 and TRBJ2-6; tentatively, D is TRBD1 or TRBD2 (5 bases each). The CDR3 sequence is 16 residues long. Trimming left V 1 base short and J 0 bases short, with 7 bases between. The germline V gene encodes CDR1 MNHEY and CDR2 SMNVEV (reference sequence). The CDR3 region has the DNA TGTGCCAGCAGTTTATATGGGACCTCTGGGGCCAACGTCCTGACTTTC. It yields the protein CASSLYGTSGANVLTF.

This sequence joins TRBV5-5 and TRBJ2-5; the match to TRBD1 covers 12 bases. J was trimmed by 7 bases and V by 0 bases; bases with no gene match: 1. The CDR3 sequence is 14 residues long. Germline V gene lookup returns CDR1 SGHKS and CDR2 YYEKEE (reference sequence). The chain's CDR3 is CASSLEGQGATQYF. The CDR3 DNA follows: TGTGCCAGCAGCTTGGAGGGACAGGGGGCGACCCAGTACTTC.

The chain is built from TRBV11-2 and TRBJ2-5; perhaps TRBD2 as D (6 bases). The CDR3 consists of 14 residues. Germline CDR1 and CDR2: SGHAT and FQNNGV. V lost 3 bases, J lost 2 bases, and 10 bases lay in between. Written as DNA, the CDR3 is TGTGCCAGCAGCTTGAGGAGGGGTCAAGAGACCCAGTACTTC. Its protein is CASSLRRGQETQYF.

The V and J genes are TRBV5-6 and TRBJ2-5, with 8 nucleotides matching TRBD2. The V segment lost 4 bases and the J segment 4 bases; nucleotides outside the gene matches: 12. The length of the CDR3 is 16 residues. CDR1 and CDR2 from the germline V gene are SGHDT and YYEEEE. The CDR3 region has the DNA TGTGCCAGCAGCCCCGTCGGGGGGGGGAGAGTAGAGACCCAGTACTTC. The encoded protein is CASSPVGGGRVETQYF.

The chain recombines TRBV30 with TRBJ1-2; D is possibly TRBD1 (5 bases). This CDR3 contains 12 residues. In germline, CDR1 is GTSNPN, CDR2 SVGIG (reference sequence). V lost 4 bases, J lost 1 base, and 7 bases lay in between. CDR3 coding DNA: TGTGCCTGGACAGGGTATAACTATGGCTACACCTTC. This encodes CAWTGYNYGYTF. The full variable domain, in which reference TRBV30 and TRBJ1-2 provide the parts outside the CDR3, is SQTIHQWPATLVQPVGSPLSLECTVEGTSNPNLYWYRQAAGRGLQLLFYSVGIGQISSEVPQNLSASRPQDRQFILSSKKLLLSDSGFYLCAWTGYNYGYTFGSGTRLTVV.

The chain is built from TRBV5-1 and TRBJ2-6, with D perhaps given as TRBD1 or TRBD2 (6 bases each). The CDR3 runs 15 residues. Trimming removed 4 bases at V and 3 bases at J, with 11 bases between. The germline gives CDR1 SGHRS, CDR2 YFSETQ. CDR3 amino acids: CASSVGGSGANVLTF. For the CDR3, the DNA is TGCGCCAGCAGCGTCGGGGGCAGTGGGGCCAACGTCCTGACTTTC.

V is TRBV28 and J is TRBJ2-7; D tentatively fits TRBD1 or TRBD2 (6 bases each). In germline, CDR1 is MDHEN, CDR2 SYDVKM. The V end lost 8 bases, the J end lost 8 bases, and 25 bases lay between the germline ends. The CDR3 loop spans 15 amino acids. The CDR3 nucleotides read TGTGCCAGCTCCGTACCTCGGGGGACACCACCCCAGCAGTACTTC. Translation gives CASSVPRGTPPQQYF.

The chain joins TRBV30 to TRBJ2-1, with D perhaps TRBD2 (5 bases). Germline V gives CDR1 GTSNPN, CDR2 SVGIG (reference sequence). The CDR3 loop spans 15 amino acids. Trimming took off 4 bases at V and 10 bases at J, with 23 bases between the two ends. The CDR3 loop is CAWTTRGREEEEQFF. The CDR3 region has the DNA TGTGCCTGGACCACACGGGGAAGAGAGGAGGAAGAGCAGTTCTTC. The variable domain in full, with the rest retrieved from reference TRBV30 and TRBJ2-1, is SQTIHQWPATLVQPVGSPLSLECTVEGTSNPNLYWYRQAAGRGLQLLFYSVGIGQISSEVPQNLSASRPQDRQFILSSKKLLLSDSGFYLCAWTTRGREEEEQFFGPGTRLTVL.

This chain's CDR3 is CASSALWGAGANVLTF. Written as DNA, the CDR3 is TGTGCCAGCAGCGCCCTATGGGGCGCTGGGGCCAACGTCCTGACTTTC. The chain joins TRBV9 to TRBJ2-6, with D perhaps TRBD1 (5 bases). The germline V gene has CDR1 SGDLS and CDR2 YYNGEE. The CDR3 contains 16 residues. Trimming left V 3 bases short and J 2 bases short, with 12 bases between.

There are a few counts of this clone. The V and J genes are TRBV9 and TRBJ2-7, with 11 nucleotides matching TRBD1. V lost 0 bases, J lost 3 bases, and 2 bases stayed unmatched. Germline CDR1 is SGDLS and CDR2 is YYNGEE. The CDR3 is made up of 15 amino acids. The CDR3 region has the DNA TGTGCCAGCAGCGTAGGAGGGACAGGGGGCTACGAGCAGTACTTC. It codes for CASSVGGTGGYEQYF.

This clone has just a few counts. The chain links TRBV5-1 to TRBJ1-1, with a possible D match to TRBD1 (6 bases). Germline loops: CDR1 SGHRS, CDR2 YFSETQ. Trimming stripped 4 bases from V and 1 base from J, with 11 bases between. The CDR3 consists of 14 residues. CDR3 in amino acids: CASSPGHRNTEAFF. The CDR3 nucleotides are TGCGCCAGCAGCCCGGGACACCGGAACACTGAAGCTTTCTTT.

This chain connects TRBV7-3 to TRBJ1-1; TRBD1 matches at 7 bases. CDR1 and CDR2 (germline): SGHTA, FQGTGA. The V gene end was trimmed by 5 bases and the J gene end by 1 base; junction bases not matched to a gene: 10. The CDR3 has 16 residues. CDR3 amino acids: CASSPRPQGRNTEAFF. CDR3 sequence (DNA): TGTGCCAGCAGCCCTAGACCACAGGGGCGGAACACTGAAGCTTTCTTT.